This entry lists 9 T cell receptor beta chains sequenced from one sample in a study of blood T cells in healthy people across ages (dated by TCRdb to 2015 to 2017). The protocol used for the library was 5' RACE. Instrument used: Illumina HiSeq 2500. A second PCR of roughly 7 to 12 cycles was performed with a sample-barcoded 5' primer and a J-beta primer mix. TCRdb applied fastp at Q25 and MiXCR to the public reads, then kept only in-frame beta chains. Rows are unified per CDR3 protein, each entry keeping the most common DNA and genes. Recorded for this sample are approximately 290,000 distinct CDR3 sequences; 25% to 30% of them occurred a single time. The ten most abundant clones make up roughly 30% of the sample. The specimen sequenced was blood. These receptors were taken from a woman aged 65 to 85 in good health.

This clonotype showed up just a few times. The chain joins TRBV28 to TRBJ2-1, with D possibly being TRBD2 (7 bases). Looked up from germline, CDR1 is MDHEN and CDR2 is SYDVKM. The V and J ends lost 6 bases and 0 bases respectively, with 27 bases between them. This CDR3 region has 20 residues. Here the CDR3 reads CASRNTGWASGTNSYNEQFF. The CDR3 DNA reads TGTGCCAGCAGGAATACAGGGTGGGCTAGCGGAACCAACTCCTACAATGAGCAGTTCTTC.

This chain uses TRBV7-2 with TRBJ2-3, with D maybe TRBD2 (6 bases). The length of the CDR3 is 14 residues. Trimming shortened V by 6 bases and J by 2 bases, and 12 bases separated the two germline ends. Germline V gene data show CDR1 as SGHTA and CDR2 as FQGNSA. CDR3: CASRGGLHTDTQYF. DNA for the CDR3: TGTGCCAGCAGGGGGGGACTGCACACAGATACGCAGTATTTT.

The rearrangement uses TRBV9 and TRBJ2-7; unclear D gene. There are 13 residues in the CDR3. Germline V gives CDR1 SGDLS, CDR2 YYNGEE. V was clipped by 2 bases and J by 6 bases, with 12 bases between them. The CDR3 loop reads CASSVGRGAEQYF. The CDR3 DNA sequence: TGTGCCAGCAGCGTCGGACGAGGTGCCGAGCAGTACTTC.

This clonotype occurred a few times. The chain combines TRBV7-9 with TRBJ1-1; 8 bases align to TRBD1. The CDR3 spans 13 residues. After removal of 5 bases from V and 5 bases from J, the junction contained 4 bases not matched to a gene. CDR1 SEHNR and CDR2 FQNEAQ come from the germline V gene (reference sequence). CDR3 nucleotides: TGTGCCAGCAGCCCTCGACAGGGGACTGAAGCTTTCTTT. Protein product: CASSPRQGTEAFF.

This clonotype has only one observation. The CDR3 protein is CASSLGQEWDGYTF. The CDR3 nucleotides read TGTGCCAGCAGCTTAGGGCAGGAATGGGATGGCTACACCTTC. This chain uses TRBV7-2 with TRBJ1-2; D gene ambiguous. The germline V gene encodes CDR1 SGHTA and CDR2 FQGNSA. Trimming took off 1 base at V and 6 bases at J, with 12 bases between the two ends. The CDR3 sequence is 14 residues long.

This sequence joins TRBV15 and TRBJ2-1, with 9 bases fitting TRBD2. The DNA end is a closer match to TRBJ2-5, so the J assignment may be wrong. The CDR3 has 15 residues. Germline CDR1 LNHNV, CDR2 YYDKDF (reference sequence). DNA of the CDR3: TGTGCCACCAGCCCCGGGGGGACTAGCAAGAAGACCCAGTACTTC. This translates into CATSPGGTSKKTQYF.

V is TRBV5-1 and J is TRBJ1-2; D perhaps matches TRBD1 (6 bases). This CDR3 contains 12 residues. V dropped 4 bases and J dropped 10 bases, with 14 bases sitting between them. From germline, CDR1 is SGHRS and CDR2 YFSETQ. The CDR3 protein is CASSGGPDDYTF. DNA for the CDR3: TGCGCCAGCAGCGGGGGCCCCGACGACTACACCTTC.

The chain carries TRBV5-1 and TRBJ2-5; D is possibly TRBD2 (6 bases). Near its end, the DNA agrees better with TRBJ2-1, so the J call may be wrong. The CDR3 extends over 15 amino acids. The V gene's germline CDR1 is SGHRS and CDR2 YFSETQ. This CDR3 reads CASRGVAEPYNEQFF. The CDR3 DNA sequence: TGCGCCAGCAGAGGGGTAGCGGAGCCATACAATGAGCAGTTCTTC.

The table lists this clonotype with a few counts. CDR3: CASRPRADTQYF. In DNA form, the CDR3 reads TGTGCCAGCAGACCGCGAGCAGATACGCAGTATTTT. The V call is TRBV12-3 or TRBV12-4, the J call TRBJ2-3; D not resolved. V was shortened by 6 bases and J by 4 bases, with 8 bases between the two germline ends. The CDR3 is 12 amino acids.